The 27 T cell receptor beta chains below come from one sample, sequenced in a study of blood T cells in healthy people across ages. The authors ran a second PCR of roughly 6 to 11 cycles using a sample-barcoded 5' primer and a J-beta primer mix. TCRdb re-called the 5' RACE reads through MiXCR, storing one row per CDR3 protein. The repertoire includes 600,000 to 900,000 distinct CDR3 sequences, around a quarter of them detected once, and approximately 2.9% sits in the top ten. This same sample was also taken into another study, of T cells of mothers and their children.

Input material: blood. The source is a boy aged 5-17 years in good health.

Only a few counts were recorded for this clonotype. The rearrangement uses TRBV7-6 and TRBJ2-1; D may match TRBD1 or TRBD2 (5 bases each). This CDR3 is 12 amino acids long. V was trimmed by 5 bases and J by 5 bases, leaving 7 bases between them. Per the germline V gene, CDR1 is SGHVS and CDR2 is FNYEAQ. This CDR3 reads CASSRDHNEQFF. For the CDR3, the DNA is TGTGCCAGCAGCCGGGACCACAATGAGCAGTTCTTC.

The V gene is TRBV12-3 or TRBV12-4, the J gene TRBJ2-1; D is possibly TRBD1 or TRBD2 (6 bases each). The CDR3 length is 14 residues. Trimming took 6 bases from V and 3 from J, leaving 12 bases between them. CDR3 in DNA: TGTGCCAGCAGCGGGGGCCCGATCTACAATGAGCAGTTCTTC. Translation gives CASSGGPIYNEQFF.

About this clonotype: The DNA is left out, because the CDR3 cannot be placed on it with certainty; the CDR3 is given as TCRdb lists it. The chain joins TRBV12-3 or TRBV12-4 to TRBJ1-1; whether TRBD1, the table's D call, matches the DNA was not checked. Inclusive of both ends, the CDR3 amounts to 14 amino acids. The CDR3 reads CASRVGQGNTEAFF.

This clonotype has more than one count but fewer than ten. This chain uses TRBV29-1 with TRBJ1-5; D gene uncertain. Germline lookup yields CDR1 SQVTM and CDR2 ANQGSEA. The CDR3 is made up of 12 amino acids. This CDR3 reads CRGGPAHQPQHF. DNA for the CDR3: TGCAGGGGCGGACCGGCCCATCAGCCCCAGCATTTT.

Only a few counts were recorded for this clonotype. The gene calls are TRBV29-1 and TRBJ1-1, with unresolved D. V was trimmed by 7 bases and J by 1 base, leaving 10 bases between them. The CDR3 spans 12 residues. Germline V CDR1 and CDR2: SQVTM, ANQGSEA. CDR3 sequence (DNA): TGCAGCGCAGATCGACAGAACACTGAAGCTTTCTTT. As protein: CSADRQNTEAFF.

This rearrangement joins TRBV5-6 to TRBJ2-7, with 11 bases aligning to TRBD1. With V trimmed by 1 base and J by 4 bases, 13 bases remained unmatched. Germline loops: CDR1 SGHDT, CDR2 YYEEEE. This CDR3 is 18 amino acids long. DNA for the CDR3: TGTGCCAGCAGCTTGTTGGTGGGACCGGGACAGGGGGAATACGAGCAGTACTTC. Its translation: CASSLLVGPGQGEYEQYF.

The V and J genes are TRBV20-1 and TRBJ1-5; TRBD1 might be the D (6 bases). Deletions cut 3 bases from V and 2 bases from J, with 14 bases between. This CDR3 contains 15 residues. Germline V gene sequence: CDR1 DFQATT, CDR2 SNEGSKA (reference sequence). In nucleotides, the CDR3 is TGCAGTGCTAGGGGGTCAGGGGTGGGCAATCAGCCCCAGCATTTT. Amino acids: CSARGSGVGNQPQHF.

The chain employs TRBV9 and TRBJ2-5; D is perhaps TRBD1 (5 bases). Germline V CDR1 and CDR2: SGDLS, YYNGEE. V lost 3 bases to trimming and J lost 4 bases, with 13 bases between them. This CDR3 has 14 amino acids. This chain's CDR3 is CASSGQIFGETQYF. The CDR3 DNA sequence: TGTGCCAGCAGCGGACAGATTTTTGGAGAGACCCAGTACTTC.

The sample holds a few counts of this clonotype. The rearrangement uses TRBV28 and TRBJ2-3; perhaps TRBD1 as D (6 bases). The ends were cut back, 1 base at V and 2 bases at J, with 13 bases in the middle. The germline V gene has CDR1 MDHEN and CDR2 SYDVKM. The CDR3 sequence is 16 residues long. CDR3 amino acids: CASSLLGRGHTDTQYF. The DNA for the CDR3 is TGTGCCAGCAGTTTATTGGGCAGGGGCCACACAGATACGCAGTATTTT.

The chain uses TRBV12-3 or TRBV12-4 and TRBJ2-3, with a possible D match to TRBD1 (6 bases). The CDR3 length is 14 residues. V was cut by 5 bases and J by 2 bases, with 11 bases left in between. The CDR3 DNA reads TGTGCCAGCAGTACCCGGGACAACACAGATACGCAGTATTTT. As protein: CASSTRDNTDTQYF.

The chain has TRBV4-1 and TRBJ2-7; D is tentatively TRBD1 or TRBD2 (5 bases each). The V gene lost 4 bases and the J gene lost 3 bases, with 19 bases spanning the gap. Germline CDR1 MGHRA, CDR2 YSYEKL. The length of the CDR3 is 16 residues. CDR3 loop: CASSPPIRAGYYEQYF. The DNA of the CDR3 is TGCGCCAGCAGCCCTCCGATCAGGGCGGGCTACTACGAGCAGTACTTC.

This chain links TRBV11-2 with TRBJ2-3; tentative D call: TRBD1 (6 bases). Trimming took off 4 bases at V and 4 bases at J, with 15 bases between the two ends. The CDR3 runs 15 residues. The V gene's germline CDR1 is SGHAT and CDR2 FQNNGV. The CDR3 here is CASSSGTHRADTQYF. DNA of the CDR3: TGTGCCAGCAGCTCCGGGACCCACAGGGCAGATACGCAGTATTTT.

With regard to this clonotype: A read error may be the cause here, since a much bigger clone is one base away. The chain couples TRBV28 to TRBJ2-1; 11 nucleotides line up with TRBD1. The J call is uncertain, as TRBJ2-5 better fits the DNA end. CDR1 and CDR2 from the germline V gene are MDHEN and SYDVKM. The CDR3 runs 15 residues. The CDR3 DNA follows: TGTGCCAGCGGTTTGCCGGGACAGGGGGGAGAGACCCAGTACTTC. Protein: CASGLPGQGGETQYF.

This clonotype was detected once. The gene calls are TRBV7-9 and TRBJ2-2; 12 positions agree with TRBD2. Germline trimming cut 5 bases from V and 4 bases from J; bases unmatched to any gene: 5. The germline V gene encodes CDR1 SEHNR and CDR2 FQNEAQ (reference sequence). CDR3 length equals 16 residues. CDR3 sequence (DNA): TGTGCCAGCAGCGCCACTAGCGGGGGGCTCACCGGGGAGCTGTTTTTT. This codes for CASSATSGGLTGELFF. Full variable domain (remainder filled in from reference TRBV7-9 and TRBJ2-2): DTGVSQNPRHKITKRGQNVTFRCDPISEHNRLYWYRQTLGQGPEFLTYFQNEAQLEKSRLLSDRFSAERPKGSFSTLEIQRTEQGDSAMYLCASSATSGGLTGELFFGEGSRLTVL.

Only a few counts were recorded for this clonotype. DNA of the CDR3: TGTGCCAGCAGACAGGGGCGGGAAAACGAGCAGTACTTC. This translates into CASRQGRENEQYF. This chain joins TRBV27 and TRBJ2-5, with a tentative D call TRBD1 (7 bases). TRBJ2-7 explains the end of the DNA better; the J call may be wrong. Germline V gene data show CDR1 as MNHEY and CDR2 as SMNVEV (reference sequence). There are 13 residues in the CDR3.

The chain couples TRBV20-1 to TRBJ2-3; the match to TRBD2 covers 8 bases. V shed 3 bases and J 3 bases; nucleotides not matched to a gene: 8. Germline CDR1 is DFQATT and CDR2 is SNEGSKA (reference sequence). This CDR3 contains 15 residues. Here the CDR3 DNA reads TGCAGTGCTAGGATGCCGGGACTAGGTACAGATACGCAGTATTTT. It is translated as CSARMPGLGTDTQYF.

V and J are TRBV2 and TRBJ2-5, with TRBD2 as a possible D gene (5 bases). Germline V gene lookup returns CDR1 SNHLY and CDR2 FYNNEI. V gave up 8 bases and J gave up 3 bases, with 7 bases separating them. The CDR3 is made up of 11 amino acids. CDR3 sequence: CASAREETQYF. The CDR3 DNA is TGTGCCAGCGCGAGGGAAGAGACCCAGTACTTC.

J is TRBJ2-5 and V is TRBV12-3 or TRBV12-4, with a possible D match to TRBD1 (6 bases). This CDR3 spans 13 amino acids. The V gene lost 6 bases and the J gene lost 4 bases, with 12 bases spanning the gap. CDR3 residues: CASRNTGRETQYF. In nucleotides, the CDR3 is TGTGCCAGCAGAAACACAGGGAGAGAGACCCAGTACTTC.

This clonotype was seen a few times. The V gene is TRBV7-2, the J gene TRBJ1-2; D call uncertain. With 2 bases removed from V and 4 bases from J, the gap between germline ends came to 17 bases. The CDR3 consists of 16 residues. CDR1 SGHTA and CDR2 FQGNSA come from the germline V gene. The CDR3 sequence: CASSLTLAWRSYGYTF. For the CDR3, the DNA is TGTGCCAGCAGCTTAACCCTTGCGTGGAGGAGCTATGGCTACACCTTC.

This clonotype was found a few times. J is TRBJ1-1 and V is TRBV3-1; no clear D. The CDR3 loop spans 14 amino acids. CDR1 and CDR2 (germline): LGHDT, YNNKEL (reference sequence). Trimming cost V 1 base and J 0 bases, with 6 bases left between them. CDR3 coding DNA: TGTGCCAGCAGCCAAGGCCGGATGAACACTGAAGCTTTCTTT. Protein product: CASSQGRMNTEAFF.

This sequence joins TRBV2 and TRBJ1-3; D is undetermined. This CDR3 has 15 residues. CDR1 SNHLY and CDR2 FYNNEI come from the germline V gene. V gave up 0 bases and J gave up 0 bases, with 6 bases separating them. DNA for the CDR3: TGTGCCAGCAGTGAAGCAGCCCGCTCTGGAAACACCATATATTTT. It yields the protein CASSEAARSGNTIYF.

J is TRBJ1-1 and V is TRBV7-2, with TRBD1 as a possible D gene (5 bases). The CDR3 is made up of 14 amino acids. CDR1 is SGHTA and CDR2 is FQGNSA in the germline V gene. Trimming removed 5 bases at V and 5 bases at J, with 15 bases between. DNA of the CDR3: TGTGCCAGCAGCCGGGGGGAGGAGAGAACTGAAGCTTTCTTT. Translation gives CASSRGEERTEAFF.

The chain is built from TRBV12-3 or TRBV12-4 and TRBJ2-7, with 9 bases aligning to TRBD2. Losses at the gene ends were 6 bases for V and 0 bases for J; bases not matched to a gene: 12. This CDR3 has 17 residues. The CDR3 DNA reads TGTGCCAGCAGCTCGGGGTGGCTAGCGGGGATCTCCTACGAGCAGTACTTC. Protein product: CASSSGWLAGISYEQYF.

This chain uses TRBV7-2 with TRBJ2-7; D is possibly TRBD2 (6 bases). V lost 5 bases to trimming and J lost 9 bases, with 14 bases between them. Germline CDR1 and CDR2: SGHTA and FQGNSA. This CDR3 comprises 12 residues. The CDR3 spells CASSLGTLGQYF. The CDR3 DNA reads as TGTGCCAGCAGCCTCGGGACTCTGGGGCAGTACTTC.

CDR3 sequence: CASSLAGTALAYEQYF. The CDR3 DNA reads as TGTGCCAGCAGCTTAGCGGGCACAGCGCTAGCTTACGAGCAGTACTTC. The chain employs TRBV7-9 and TRBJ2-7; TRBD2 is a possible D gene (5 bases). Trimming pared 0 bases from V and 4 bases from J, leaving 16 bases between. CDR1 is SEHNR and CDR2 is FQNEAQ in the germline V gene (reference sequence). The CDR3 is 16 amino acids.

This clonotype was observed a few times. CDR3 protein: CASSEWAAATNEKLFF. CDR3 in DNA: TGCGCCAGCAGTGAGTGGGCAGCTGCAACTAATGAAAAACTGTTTTTT. The V gene is TRBV10-2, the J gene TRBJ1-4; D gene ambiguous. CDR1 and CDR2 from the germline V gene are WSHSY and SAAADI. V was clipped by 1 base and J by 0 bases, with 9 bases between them. The length of the CDR3 is 16 residues.

The chain carries TRBV10-3 and TRBJ1-2, with D unresolved. The CDR3 loop spans 12 amino acids. Deletions cut 11 bases from V and 10 bases from J, with 20 bases between. Germline loops: CDR1 ENHRY, CDR2 SYGVKD. The CDR3, as DNA: TGTGCCGCCAACCCCAGCGTGGGAACCTACACCTTC. It codes for CAANPSVGTYTF.